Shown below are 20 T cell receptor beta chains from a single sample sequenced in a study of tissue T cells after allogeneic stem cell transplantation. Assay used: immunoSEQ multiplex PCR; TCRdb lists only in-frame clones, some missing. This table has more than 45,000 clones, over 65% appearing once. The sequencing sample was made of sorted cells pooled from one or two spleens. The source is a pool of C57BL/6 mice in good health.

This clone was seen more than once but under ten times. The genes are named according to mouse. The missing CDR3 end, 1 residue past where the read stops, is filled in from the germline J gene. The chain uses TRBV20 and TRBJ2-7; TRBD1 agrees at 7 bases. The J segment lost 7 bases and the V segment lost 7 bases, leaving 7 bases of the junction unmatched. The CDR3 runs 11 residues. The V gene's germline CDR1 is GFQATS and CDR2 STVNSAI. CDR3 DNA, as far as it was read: TGTGGTGAAACAGGGGAGGGGGAACAGTAC. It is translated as CGETGEGEQY. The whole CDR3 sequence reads CGETGEGEQYF.

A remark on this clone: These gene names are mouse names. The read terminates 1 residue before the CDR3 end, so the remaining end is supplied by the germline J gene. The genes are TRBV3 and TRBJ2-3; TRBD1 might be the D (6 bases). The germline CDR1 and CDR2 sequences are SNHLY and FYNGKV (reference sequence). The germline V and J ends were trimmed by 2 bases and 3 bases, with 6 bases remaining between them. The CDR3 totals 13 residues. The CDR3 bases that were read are TGTGCCAGCAGCTTAACAGGGGCAGAAACGCTGTAT. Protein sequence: CASSLTGAETLY. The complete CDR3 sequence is CASSLTGAETLYF.

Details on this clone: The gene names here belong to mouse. The CDR3 reads CASSPTGNYAEQFF. The covered CDR3 bases are TGTGCCAGCAGCCCGACTGGGAACTATGCTGAGCAGTTC. This rearrangement joins TRBV5 to TRBJ2-1, with 7 bases aligning to TRBD2. Read coverage stops 1 residue before the CDR3 terminus; the germline J gene supplies the remainder. The CDR3 runs to 14 residues. Trimming took 4 bases from V and 1 from J; bases not matched to a gene: 1. The germline gives CDR1 LGHNA, CDR2 YNLKQL (reference sequence).

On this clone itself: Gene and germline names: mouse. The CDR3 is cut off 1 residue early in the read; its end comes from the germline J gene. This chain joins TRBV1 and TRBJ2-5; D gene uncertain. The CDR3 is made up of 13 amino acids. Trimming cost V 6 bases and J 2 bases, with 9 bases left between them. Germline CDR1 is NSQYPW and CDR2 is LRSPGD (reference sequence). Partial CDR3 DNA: TGCACCTGCAGAGTCTCGGGCCAAGACACCCAGTAC. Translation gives CTCRVSGQDTQY. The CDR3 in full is CTCRVSGQDTQYF.

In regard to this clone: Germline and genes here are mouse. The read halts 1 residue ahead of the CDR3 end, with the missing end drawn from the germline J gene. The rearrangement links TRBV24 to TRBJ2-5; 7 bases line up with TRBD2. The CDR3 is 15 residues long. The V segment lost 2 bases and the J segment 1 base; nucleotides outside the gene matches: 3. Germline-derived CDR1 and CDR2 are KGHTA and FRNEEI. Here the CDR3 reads CASSLGLGDQDTQYF. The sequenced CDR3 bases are TGTGCCAGCAGTCTGGGCCTGGGGGACCAAGACACCCAGTAC.

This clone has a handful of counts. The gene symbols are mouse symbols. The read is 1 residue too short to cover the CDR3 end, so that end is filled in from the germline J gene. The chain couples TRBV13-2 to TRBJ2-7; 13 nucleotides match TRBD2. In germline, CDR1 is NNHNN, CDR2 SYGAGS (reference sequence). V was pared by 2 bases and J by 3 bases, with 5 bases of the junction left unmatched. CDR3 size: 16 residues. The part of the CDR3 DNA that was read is TGTGCCAGCGGTGAGTTCGGACTGGGGGGGCGCTATGAACAGTAC. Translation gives CASGEFGLGGRYEQY. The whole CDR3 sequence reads CASGEFGLGGRYEQYF.

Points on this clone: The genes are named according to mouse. CDR3 bases read: TGTGCCAGCAGTGACTGGGGTAGCTATGCTGAGCAGTTC. It codes for CASSDWGSYAEQF. The entire CDR3 reads CASSDWGSYAEQFF. The V call is TRBV13-3, the J call TRBJ2-1, with D tentatively TRBD2 (6 bases). The observed sequence ends 1 residue before the CDR3 terminus, with the missing tail filled in from the germline J gene. Germline V gene sequence: CDR1 NNHDY, CDR2 SYVADS. CDR3 length equals 14 residues. V lost 2 bases and J lost 3, with 9 bases in between.

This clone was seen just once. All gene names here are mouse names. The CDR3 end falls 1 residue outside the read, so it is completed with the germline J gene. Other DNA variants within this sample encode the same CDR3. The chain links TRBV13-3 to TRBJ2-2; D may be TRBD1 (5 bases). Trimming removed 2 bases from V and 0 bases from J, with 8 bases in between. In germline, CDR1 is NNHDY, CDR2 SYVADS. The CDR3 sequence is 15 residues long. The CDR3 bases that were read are TGTGCCAGCAGTGAAAGGGGTGCAAACACCGGGCAGCTCTAC. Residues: CASSERGANTGQLY. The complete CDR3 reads CASSERGANTGQLYF.

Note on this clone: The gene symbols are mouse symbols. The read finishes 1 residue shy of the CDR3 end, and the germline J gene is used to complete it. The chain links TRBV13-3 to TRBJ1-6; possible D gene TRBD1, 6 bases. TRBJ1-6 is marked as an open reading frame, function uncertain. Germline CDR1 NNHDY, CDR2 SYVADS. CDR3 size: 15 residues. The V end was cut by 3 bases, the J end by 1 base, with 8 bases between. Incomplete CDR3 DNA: TGTGCCAGCAGTGTACAGGGATCCTATAATTCGCCCCTCTAC. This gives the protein CASSVQGSYNSPLY. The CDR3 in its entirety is CASSVQGSYNSPLYF.

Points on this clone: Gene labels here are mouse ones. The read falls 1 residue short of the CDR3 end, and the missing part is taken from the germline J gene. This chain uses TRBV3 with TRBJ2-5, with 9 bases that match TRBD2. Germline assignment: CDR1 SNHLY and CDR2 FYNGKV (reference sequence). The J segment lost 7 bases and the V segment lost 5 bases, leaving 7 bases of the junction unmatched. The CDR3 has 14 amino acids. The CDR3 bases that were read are TGTGCCAGCAGCCGACTGGGGGAGAGGAACACCCAGTAC. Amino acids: CASSRLGERNTQY. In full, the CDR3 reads CASSRLGERNTQYF.

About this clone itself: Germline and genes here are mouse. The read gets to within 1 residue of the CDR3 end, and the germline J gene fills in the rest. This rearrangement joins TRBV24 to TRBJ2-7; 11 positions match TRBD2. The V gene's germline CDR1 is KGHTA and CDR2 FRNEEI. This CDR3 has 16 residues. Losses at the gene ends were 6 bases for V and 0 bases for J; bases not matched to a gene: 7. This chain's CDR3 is CASRPGTGGSSYEQYF. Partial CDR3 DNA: TGTGCCAGCAGACCCGGGACTGGGGGAAGCTCCTATGAACAGTAC.

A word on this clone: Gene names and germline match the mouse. CDR3 bases read: TGTGCCAGCAGCCAAACTTATGAACAGTAC. Translation gives CASSQTYEQY. The whole CDR3 sequence is CASSQTYEQYF. This chain links TRBV2 with TRBJ2-7, with D unresolved. The DNA ends 1 residue before the CDR3 does, and the rest of the CDR3 is filled in from the germline J gene. CDR3 length: 11 residues. Germline assignment: CDR1 LGHNA and CDR2 YSYQKL. V gave up 2 bases and J gave up 4 bases, with 3 bases separating them.

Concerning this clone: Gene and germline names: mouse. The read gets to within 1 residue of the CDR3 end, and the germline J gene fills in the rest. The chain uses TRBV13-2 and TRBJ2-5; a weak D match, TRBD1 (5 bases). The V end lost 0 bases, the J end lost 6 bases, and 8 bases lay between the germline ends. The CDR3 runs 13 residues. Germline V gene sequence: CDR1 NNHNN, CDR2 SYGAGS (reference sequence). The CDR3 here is CASGDVRADTQYF. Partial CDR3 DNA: TGTGCCAGCGGTGATGTCAGGGCGGACACCCAGTAC.

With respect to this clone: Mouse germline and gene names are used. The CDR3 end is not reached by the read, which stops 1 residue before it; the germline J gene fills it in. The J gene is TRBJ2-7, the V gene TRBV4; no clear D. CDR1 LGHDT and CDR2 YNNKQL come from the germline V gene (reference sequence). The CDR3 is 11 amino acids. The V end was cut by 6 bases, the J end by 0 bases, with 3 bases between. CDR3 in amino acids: CASSLSYEQYF. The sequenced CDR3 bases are TGTGCCAGCAGTCTCTCCTATGAACAGTAC.

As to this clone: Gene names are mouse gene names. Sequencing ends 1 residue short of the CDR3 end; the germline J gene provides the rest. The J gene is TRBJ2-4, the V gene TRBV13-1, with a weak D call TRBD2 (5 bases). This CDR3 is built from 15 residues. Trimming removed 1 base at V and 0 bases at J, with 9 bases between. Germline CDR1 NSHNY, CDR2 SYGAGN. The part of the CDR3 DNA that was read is TGTGCCAGCAGTGATTGGGGTTCTAGTCAAAACACCTTGTAC. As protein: CASSDWGSSQNTLY. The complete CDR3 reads CASSDWGSSQNTLYF.

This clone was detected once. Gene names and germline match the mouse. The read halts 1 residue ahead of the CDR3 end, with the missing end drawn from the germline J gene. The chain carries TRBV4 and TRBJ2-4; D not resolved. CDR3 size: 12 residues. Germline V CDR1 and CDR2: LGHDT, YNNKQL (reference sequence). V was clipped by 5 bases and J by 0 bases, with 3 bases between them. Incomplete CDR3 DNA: TGTGCCAGCAGCCATAGTCAAAACACCTTGTAC. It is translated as CASSHSQNTLY. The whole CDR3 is CASSHSQNTLYF.

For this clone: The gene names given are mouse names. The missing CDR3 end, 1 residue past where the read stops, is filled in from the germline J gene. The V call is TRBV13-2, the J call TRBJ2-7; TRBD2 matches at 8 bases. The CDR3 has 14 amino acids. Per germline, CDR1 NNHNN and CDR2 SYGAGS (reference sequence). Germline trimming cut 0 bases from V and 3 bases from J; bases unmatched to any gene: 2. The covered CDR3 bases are TGTGCCAGCGGTGATGAGGGGGGGCGCTATGAACAGTAC. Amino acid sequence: CASGDEGGRYEQY. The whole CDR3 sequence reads CASGDEGGRYEQYF.

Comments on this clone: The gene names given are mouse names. The CDR3 here is CARGTGGYEQYF. The sequenced CDR3 bases are TGTGCCAGAGGGACTGGGGGTTATGAACAGTAC. The rearrangement uses TRBV13-1 and TRBJ2-7; 11 nucleotides line up with TRBD2. The read stops 1 residue short of the end of the CDR3; the missing end is completed from the germline J gene. Germline lookup yields CDR1 NSHNY and CDR2 SYGAGN. CDR3 length: 12 amino acids. The V segment lost 8 bases and the J segment 4 bases; nucleotides outside the gene matches: 2.

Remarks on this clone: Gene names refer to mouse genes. The sequenced CDR3 bases are TGTGCCAGCAGCCAAGTTGGGGGGAGCCAGGCTCCGCTT. As protein: CASSQVGGSQAPL. The entire CDR3 protein reads CASSQVGGSQAPLF. This chain links TRBV5 with TRBJ1-5; TRBD1 is a possible D gene (5 bases). The read is 1 residue too short to cover the CDR3 end, so that end is filled in from the germline J gene. This CDR3 has 14 amino acids. Germline CDR1 LGHNA, CDR2 YNLKQL (reference sequence). The ends were cut back, 1 base at V and 6 bases at J, with 10 bases in the middle.

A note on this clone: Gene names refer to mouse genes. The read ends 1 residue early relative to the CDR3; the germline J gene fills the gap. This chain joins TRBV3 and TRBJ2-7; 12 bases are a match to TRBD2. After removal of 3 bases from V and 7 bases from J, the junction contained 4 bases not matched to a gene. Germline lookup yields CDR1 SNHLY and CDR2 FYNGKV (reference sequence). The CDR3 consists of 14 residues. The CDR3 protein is CASSLGLGGLEQYF. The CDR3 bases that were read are TGTGCCAGCAGCTTGGGACTGGGGGGATTGGAACAGTAC.